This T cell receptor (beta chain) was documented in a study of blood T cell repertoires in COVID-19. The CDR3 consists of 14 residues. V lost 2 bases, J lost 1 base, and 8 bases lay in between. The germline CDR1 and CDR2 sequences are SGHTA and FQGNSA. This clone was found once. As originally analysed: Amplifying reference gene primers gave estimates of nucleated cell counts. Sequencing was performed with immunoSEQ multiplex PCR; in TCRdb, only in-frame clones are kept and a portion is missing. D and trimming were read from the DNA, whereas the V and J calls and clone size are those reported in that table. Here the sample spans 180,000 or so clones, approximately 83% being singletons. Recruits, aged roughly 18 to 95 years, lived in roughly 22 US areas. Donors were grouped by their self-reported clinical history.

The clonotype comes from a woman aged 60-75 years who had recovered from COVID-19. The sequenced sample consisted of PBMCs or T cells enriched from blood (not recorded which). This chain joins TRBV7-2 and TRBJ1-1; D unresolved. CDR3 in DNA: TGTGCCAGCAGCTTAAACTCCGCGAACACTGAAGCTTTCTTT. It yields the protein CASSLNSANTEAFF.